A single sample is the source of the 18 T cell receptor beta chains below, sequenced in a study of T cell changes during pregnancy in multiple sclerosis (dated by TCRdb to about 2019). The library came from the immunoSEQ multiplex PCR assay. TCRdb carries this immuneACCESS record with in-frame sequences only. Its versions omit some clonotypes, under half of them owing to an unresolved V gene in the studies checked, with the rest unexplained. This sample has 35,000 to 50,000 clones in its table, and roughly 93% of those were observed once. The top ten hold 1.4% of the sample. The specimen was PBMCs (not recorded whether the cells were cultured). The receptors here all came from a female donor with multiple sclerosis, enrolled in a pregnancy study.

The rearrangement joins TRBV6-1 to TRBJ2-7, with D uncertain. With 2 bases removed from V and 4 bases from J, the gap between germline ends came to 6 bases. Germline loops: CDR1 MNHNS, CDR2 SASEGT. The CDR3 is 12 amino acids. The CDR3 coding sequence is TGTGCCAGCAGTGAACGTGTATACGAGCAGTACTTC. Its protein is CASSERVYEQYF.

The rearrangement uses TRBV19 and TRBJ1-5; D is ambiguous. In germline, CDR1 is LNHDA, CDR2 SQIVND (reference sequence). CDR3 size: 15 residues. V was trimmed by 6 bases and J by 0 bases, leaving 12 bases between them. DNA for the CDR3: TGTGCCAGTAGCCGTGACCGGTATAGCAATCAGCCCCAGCATTTT. Amino acid sequence: CASSRDRYSNQPQHF.

The V call is TRBV5-1, the J call TRBJ2-5; 8 positions agree with TRBD2. From germline, CDR1 is SGHRS and CDR2 YFSETQ. This CDR3 spans 15 amino acids. The V gene end was trimmed by 4 bases and the J gene end by 2 bases; junction bases not matched to a gene: 7. The CDR3 sequence: CASSPTSAQQETQYF. The CDR3 nucleotides are TGCGCCAGCAGCCCGACTAGCGCCCAGCAAGAGACCCAGTACTTC.

CDR3 coding DNA: TGTGCCAGTAGTATAGATCTAGAGAACACCGGGGAGCTGTTTTTT. Amino acids: CASSIDLENTGELFF. The chain employs TRBV19 and TRBJ2-2, with no clear D. V was trimmed by 0 bases and J by 1 base, leaving 6 bases between them. The CDR3 is 15 amino acids. CDR1 is LNHDA and CDR2 is SQIVND in the germline V gene (reference sequence).

The gene calls are TRBV10-3 and TRBJ2-1; TRBD1 matches at 9 bases. V lost 3 bases and J lost 2; bases outside the gene matches: 5. The CDR3 loop spans 16 amino acids. CDR1 and CDR2 from the germline V gene are ENHRY and SYGVKD. The CDR3: CAISDGTGPTYNEQFF. The DNA of the CDR3 is TGTGCCATCAGTGACGGGACAGGGCCCACCTACAATGAGCAGTTCTTC.

The chain employs TRBV5-6 and TRBJ1-1; 7 nucleotides line up with TRBD1. Germline V CDR1 and CDR2: SGHDT, YYEEEE. The CDR3 is 13 amino acids. Trimming cost V 5 bases and J 4 bases; bases outside gene matches: 5. The CDR3: CASRRQGTTEAFF. The CDR3 DNA is TGTGCCAGCAGAAGACAGGGAACCACTGAAGCTTTCTTT.

The V and J genes are TRBV5-1 and TRBJ2-7, with 9 bases fitting TRBD2. The junction had 4 bases not matched to a gene; V was cut back by 5 bases and J by 4 bases. This CDR3 is built from 13 residues. Per the germline V gene, CDR1 is SGHRS and CDR2 is YFSETQ. DNA for the CDR3: TGCGCCAGCAGAGGGACTAGCAAGTACGAGCAGTACTTC. This translates into CASRGTSKYEQYF.

V usage is TRBV6-1 and J usage is TRBJ2-7; TRBD2 agrees at 7 bases. Germline trimming cut 4 bases from V and 2 bases from J; bases unmatched to any gene: 2. The germline gives CDR1 MNHNS, CDR2 SASEGT. CDR3 length: 13 residues. CDR3 protein: CASSVAGAYEQYF. CDR3 sequence (DNA): TGTGCCAGCAGTGTGGCGGGAGCCTACGAGCAGTACTTC.

This chain connects TRBV10-3 to TRBJ2-5; D is unclear. TRBJ2-7 matches the DNA end more closely, so the J call is doubtful. This CDR3 is built from 14 residues. Per the germline V gene, CDR1 is ENHRY and CDR2 is SYGVKD. The CDR3 DNA sequence: TGTGCCATCAGCGAAGGGTGGATAGCCTACGAGCAGTACTTC. It yields the protein CAISEGWIAYEQYF.

V gene TRBV5-1 combines with J gene TRBJ2-7, with TRBD2 matching over 11 bases. The germline CDR1 and CDR2 sequences are SGHRS and YFSETQ. CDR3 length equals 13 residues. V shed 4 bases, J shed 5 bases, and the junction held 2 bases outside the gene matches. The CDR3 coding sequence is TGCGCCAGCAGCGGACTAGCGGGCCACGAGCAGTACTTC. Encoded protein: CASSGLAGHEQYF.

CDR3 in DNA: TGTGCCAGCAGTGGCGGGAGGAAGGCCTACAATGAGCAGTTCTTC. Translation: CASSGGRKAYNEQFF. The J gene is TRBJ2-1, the V gene TRBV25-1; TRBD2 aligns across 8 bases. From germline, CDR1 is MGHDK and CDR2 SYGVNS. This CDR3 has 15 amino acids. J lost 2 bases, V lost 4 bases, and 4 bases had no gene match.

The gene calls are TRBV25-1 and TRBJ2-5; TRBD1 is a possible D gene (6 bases). The CDR3 runs 14 residues. Trimming stripped 4 bases from V and 4 bases from J, with 13 bases between. CDR1 and CDR2 (germline): MGHDK, SYGVNS. CDR3 DNA sequence: TGTGCCAGCAGTGTCACAGGGAGAGGAGAGACCCAGTACTTC. Its protein product is CASSVTGRGETQYF.

The chain uses TRBV9 and TRBJ2-7; TRBD1 is a possible D gene (5 bases). Looked up from germline, CDR1 is SGDLS and CDR2 is YYNGEE. The germline V and J ends were trimmed by 3 bases and 1 base, with 8 bases remaining between them. The CDR3 spans 13 residues. The CDR3 protein is CASSEDSSYEQYF. Here the CDR3 DNA reads TGTGCCAGCAGCGAAGACAGTTCCTACGAGCAGTACTTC.

This chain joins TRBV29-1 and TRBJ2-1; 9 bases map to TRBD1. The CDR3 has 14 amino acids. Unmatched junction bases numbered 4, after V lost 2 bases and J lost 5 bases. Germline lookup yields CDR1 SQVTM and CDR2 ANQGSEA. In DNA, the CDR3 is TGCAGCGTTGAAAGGGACAGGGTCAACAATGAGCAGTTCTTC. Protein product: CSVERDRVNNEQFF.

This chain joins TRBV4-1 and TRBJ1-5; no firm D call. The CDR3 length is 17 residues. Germline V gene data show CDR1 as MGHRA and CDR2 as YSYEKL. V gave up 0 bases and J gave up 2 bases, with 14 bases separating them. CDR3 DNA: TGCGCCAGCAGCCAAGATCTGGGGAGAGGAGGCAATCAGCCCCAGCATTTT. It yields the protein CASSQDLGRGGNQPQHF.

This clone was counted a single time. The V and J genes are TRBV7-9 and TRBJ1-5, with D uncertain. Trimming cost V 1 base and J 2 bases, with 9 bases left between them. The length of the CDR3 is 15 residues. The germline V gene encodes CDR1 SEHNR and CDR2 FQNEAQ (reference sequence). Written as DNA, the CDR3 is TGTGCCAGCAGCTTAGGGAGGGTAGGCAATCAGCCCCAGCATTTT. This encodes CASSLGRVGNQPQHF.

This clone is a singleton in its sample. The CDR3, as DNA: TGTGCCAGCAGTTTCCCCCAGGGCAATCAGCCCCAGCATTTT. Its protein is CASSFPQGNQPQHF. V is TRBV28 and J is TRBJ1-5; D unresolved. CDR1 is MDHEN, CDR2 SYDVKM, per germline. V was shortened by 3 bases and J by 2 bases, with 8 bases between the two germline ends. The CDR3 spans 14 residues.

The V call is TRBV4-2, the J call TRBJ1-1, with 7 bases aligning to TRBD1. V shed 1 base, J shed 2 bases, and the junction held 7 bases outside the gene matches. This CDR3 contains 16 residues. Germline V gene lookup returns CDR1 LGHNA and CDR2 YNFKEQ. The CDR3 loop reads CASSQGPRGRNTEAFF. Written as DNA, the CDR3 is TGTGCCAGCAGCCAAGGGCCAAGGGGGCGCAACACTGAAGCTTTCTTT.